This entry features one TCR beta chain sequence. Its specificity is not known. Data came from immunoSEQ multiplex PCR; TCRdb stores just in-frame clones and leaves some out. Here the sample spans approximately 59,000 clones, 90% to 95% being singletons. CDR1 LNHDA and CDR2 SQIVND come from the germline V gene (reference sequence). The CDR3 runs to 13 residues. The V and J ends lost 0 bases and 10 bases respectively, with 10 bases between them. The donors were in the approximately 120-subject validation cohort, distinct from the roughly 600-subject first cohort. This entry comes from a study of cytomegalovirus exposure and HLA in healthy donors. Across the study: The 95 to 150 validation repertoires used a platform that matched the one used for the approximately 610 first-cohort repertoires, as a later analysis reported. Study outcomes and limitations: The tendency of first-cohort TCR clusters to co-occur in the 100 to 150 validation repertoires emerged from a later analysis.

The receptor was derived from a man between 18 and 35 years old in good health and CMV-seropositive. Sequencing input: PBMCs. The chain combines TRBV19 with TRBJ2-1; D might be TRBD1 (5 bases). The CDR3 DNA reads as TGTGCCAGTAGTATAGATCTTCGGACAGAGCAGTTCTTC. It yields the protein CASSIDLRTEQFF.